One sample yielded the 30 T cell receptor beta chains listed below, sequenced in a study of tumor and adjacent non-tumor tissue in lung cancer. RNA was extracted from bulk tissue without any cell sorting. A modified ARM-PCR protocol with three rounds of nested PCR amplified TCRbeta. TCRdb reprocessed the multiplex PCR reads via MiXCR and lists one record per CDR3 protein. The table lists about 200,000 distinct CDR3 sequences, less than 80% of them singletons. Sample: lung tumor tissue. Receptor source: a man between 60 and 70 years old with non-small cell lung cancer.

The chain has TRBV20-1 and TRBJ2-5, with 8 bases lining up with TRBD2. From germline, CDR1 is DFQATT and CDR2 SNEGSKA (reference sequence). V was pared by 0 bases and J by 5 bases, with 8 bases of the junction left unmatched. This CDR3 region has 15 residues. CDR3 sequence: CSARDSAGGGETQYF. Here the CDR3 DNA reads TGCAGTGCTAGAGATTCGGCTGGCGGGGGGGAGACCCAGTACTTC.

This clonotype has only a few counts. The CDR3: CASSRAVLGSYNEQFF. The DNA of the CDR3 is TGTGCCAGCAGCCGGGCGGTTCTAGGTTCCTACAATGAGCAGTTCTTC. The rearrangement joins TRBV6-1 to TRBJ2-1; D is ambiguous. The CDR3 is 16 residues long. From germline, CDR1 is MNHNS and CDR2 SASEGT. V lost 6 bases and J 1 base, leaving 16 bases between the germline ends.

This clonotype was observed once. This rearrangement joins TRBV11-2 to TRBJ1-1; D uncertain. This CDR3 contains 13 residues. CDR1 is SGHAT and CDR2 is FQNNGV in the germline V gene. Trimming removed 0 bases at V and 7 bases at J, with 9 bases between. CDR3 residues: CASSLDFAIEAFF. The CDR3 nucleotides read TGTGCCAGCAGCTTAGACTTTGCTATTGAAGCTTTCTTT.

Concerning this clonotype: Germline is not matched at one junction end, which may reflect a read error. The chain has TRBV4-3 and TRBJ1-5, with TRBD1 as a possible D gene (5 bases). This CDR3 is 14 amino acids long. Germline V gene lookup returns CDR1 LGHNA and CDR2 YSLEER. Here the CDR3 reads CASSQDSGNQPQHF. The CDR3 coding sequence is TGCGCCAGCAGCCAAGATTCAGGGAATCAGCCCCAGCACTTT.

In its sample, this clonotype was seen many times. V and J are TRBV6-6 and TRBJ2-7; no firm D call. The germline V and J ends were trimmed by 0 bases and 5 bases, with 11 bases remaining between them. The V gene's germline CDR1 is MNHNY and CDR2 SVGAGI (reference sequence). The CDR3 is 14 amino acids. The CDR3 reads CASSYSSGHDEQYF. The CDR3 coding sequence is TGTGCCAGCAGTTACTCGTCCGGGCATGACGAGCAGTACTTC.

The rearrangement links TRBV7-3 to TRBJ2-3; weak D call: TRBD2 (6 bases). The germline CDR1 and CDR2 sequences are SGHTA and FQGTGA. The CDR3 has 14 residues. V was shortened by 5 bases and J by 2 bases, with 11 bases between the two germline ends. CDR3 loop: CASSPGTATDTQYF. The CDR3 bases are TGTGCCAGCAGCCCCGGGACTGCCACAGATACGCAGTATTTT.

CDR3 DNA sequence: TGTGCCAGCAGCCGGGTAGGAGGCTACGTTGAGCAGTTCTTC. Residues: CASSRVGGYVEQFF. The V call is TRBV11-2, the J call TRBJ2-1; possible D gene TRBD2, 5 bases. Trimming cost V 5 bases and J 9 bases, with 17 bases left between them. The germline V gene has CDR1 SGHAT and CDR2 FQNNGV. The CDR3 has 14 residues.

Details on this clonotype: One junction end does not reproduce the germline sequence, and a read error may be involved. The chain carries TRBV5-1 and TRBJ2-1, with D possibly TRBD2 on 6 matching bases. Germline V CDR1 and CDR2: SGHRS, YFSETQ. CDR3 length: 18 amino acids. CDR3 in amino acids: CASSLGLGDFSSCNEHFF. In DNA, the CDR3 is TGCGCCAGCAGCTTGGGGCTAGGGGACTTCAGCTCCTGCAATGAGCATTTCTTC. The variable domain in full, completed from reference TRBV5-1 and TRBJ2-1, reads KAGVTQTPRYLIKTRGQQVTLSCSPISGHRSVSWYQQTPGQGLQFLFEYFSETQRNKGNFPGRFSGRQFSNSRSEMNVSTLELGDSALYLCASSLGLGDFSSCNEHFFGPGTRLTVL.

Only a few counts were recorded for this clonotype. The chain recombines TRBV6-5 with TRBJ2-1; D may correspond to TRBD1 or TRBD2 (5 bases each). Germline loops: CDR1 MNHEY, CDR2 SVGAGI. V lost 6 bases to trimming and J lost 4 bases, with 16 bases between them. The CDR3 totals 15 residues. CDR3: CASRWDPRAYNEQFF. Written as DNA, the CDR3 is TGTGCCAGCAGATGGGACCCGAGGGCTTACAATGAGCAGTTCTTC.

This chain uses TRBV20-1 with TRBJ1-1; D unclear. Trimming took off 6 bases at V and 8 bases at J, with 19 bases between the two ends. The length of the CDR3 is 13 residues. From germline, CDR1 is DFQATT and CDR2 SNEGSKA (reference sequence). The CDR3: CSALRGGASEAFF. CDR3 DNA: TGCAGTGCCCTCCGGGGAGGCGCCTCCGAAGCTTTCTTT.

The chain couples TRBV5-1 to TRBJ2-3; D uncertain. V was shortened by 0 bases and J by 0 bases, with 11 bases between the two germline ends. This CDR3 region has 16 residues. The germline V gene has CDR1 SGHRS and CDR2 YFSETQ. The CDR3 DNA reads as TGCGCCAGCAGCTTGGGACAAGGACCTAGCACAGATACGCAGTATTTT. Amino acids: CASSLGQGPSTDTQYF. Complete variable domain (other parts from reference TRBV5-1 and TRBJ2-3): KAGVTQTPRYLIKTRGQQVTLSCSPISGHRSVSWYQQTPGQGLQFLFEYFSETQRNKGNFPGRFSGRQFSNSRSEMNVSTLELGDSALYLCASSLGQGPSTDTQYFGPGTRLTVL.

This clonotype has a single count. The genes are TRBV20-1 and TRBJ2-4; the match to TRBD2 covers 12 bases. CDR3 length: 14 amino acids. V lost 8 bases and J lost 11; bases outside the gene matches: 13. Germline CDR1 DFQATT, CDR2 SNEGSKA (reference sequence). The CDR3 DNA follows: TGCAGTTCTTATAGTTCCGGGACTAGCGGGTTTCAGTACTTC. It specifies CSSYSSGTSGFQYF.

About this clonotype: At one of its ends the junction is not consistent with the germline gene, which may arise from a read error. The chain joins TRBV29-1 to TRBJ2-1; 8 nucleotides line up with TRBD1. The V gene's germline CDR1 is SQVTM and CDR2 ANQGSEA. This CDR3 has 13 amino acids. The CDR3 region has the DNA TGCAGCATTGAAAGGACAGGGTTCAATGAGCAGTTCTTC. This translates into CSIERTGFNEQFF.

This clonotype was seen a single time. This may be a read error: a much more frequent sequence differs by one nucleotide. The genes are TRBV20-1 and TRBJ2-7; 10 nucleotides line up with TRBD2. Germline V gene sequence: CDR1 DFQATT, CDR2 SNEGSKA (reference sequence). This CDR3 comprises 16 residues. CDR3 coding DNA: TGCAGTACTAGTCCCCGTCGGCTAGCGGGGGCCTACGAGCAGTACTTC. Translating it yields CSTSPRRLAGAYEQYF.

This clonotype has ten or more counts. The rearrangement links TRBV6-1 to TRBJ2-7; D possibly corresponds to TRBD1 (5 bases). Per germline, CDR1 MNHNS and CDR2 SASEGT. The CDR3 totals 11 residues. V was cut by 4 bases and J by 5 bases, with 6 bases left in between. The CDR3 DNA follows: TGTGCCAGCAGTGTGGACAACGAGCAGTACTTC. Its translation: CASSVDNEQYF.

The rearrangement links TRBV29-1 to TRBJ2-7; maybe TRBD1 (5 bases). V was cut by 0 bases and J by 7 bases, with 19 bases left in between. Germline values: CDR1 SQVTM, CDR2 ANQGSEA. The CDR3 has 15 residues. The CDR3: CSVEDQGRGEGEQYF. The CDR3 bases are TGCAGCGTTGAAGATCAGGGTCGTGGGGAAGGAGAGCAGTACTTC.

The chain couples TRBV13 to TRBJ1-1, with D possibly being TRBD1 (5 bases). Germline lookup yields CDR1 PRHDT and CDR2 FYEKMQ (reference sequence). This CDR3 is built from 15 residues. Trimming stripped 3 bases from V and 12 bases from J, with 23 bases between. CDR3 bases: TGTGCCAGCAGCTTCGGGACTTTTCAGGGCGGGACCACTTTCTTT. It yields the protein CASSFGTFQGGTTFF.

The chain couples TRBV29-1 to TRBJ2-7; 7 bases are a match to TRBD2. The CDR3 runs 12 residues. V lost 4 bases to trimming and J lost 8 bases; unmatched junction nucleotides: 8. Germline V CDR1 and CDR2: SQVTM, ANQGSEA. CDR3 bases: TGCAGCGTTGGGGGAGGGCTATACCAGCAGTACTTC. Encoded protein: CSVGGGLYQQYF.

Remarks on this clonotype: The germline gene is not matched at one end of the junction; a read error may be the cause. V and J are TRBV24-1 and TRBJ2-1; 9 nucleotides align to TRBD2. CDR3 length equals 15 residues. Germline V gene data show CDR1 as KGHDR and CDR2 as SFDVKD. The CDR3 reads CATTGREGLNNEQFF. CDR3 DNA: TGTGCCACCACCGGGCGGGAGGGGCTTAACAATGAGCAATTCTTC.

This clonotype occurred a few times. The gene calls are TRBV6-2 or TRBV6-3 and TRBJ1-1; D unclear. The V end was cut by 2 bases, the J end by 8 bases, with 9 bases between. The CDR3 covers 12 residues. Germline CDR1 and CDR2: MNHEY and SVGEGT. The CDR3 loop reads CASSYRSFEAFF. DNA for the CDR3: TGTGCCAGCAGTTACCGTAGTTTCGAAGCTTTCTTT.

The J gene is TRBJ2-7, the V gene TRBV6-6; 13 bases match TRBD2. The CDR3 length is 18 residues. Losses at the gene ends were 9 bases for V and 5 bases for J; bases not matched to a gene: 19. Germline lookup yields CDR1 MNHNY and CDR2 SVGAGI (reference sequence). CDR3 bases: TGTGCCAGTAATTACCTCGGACTAGCGGGAGATCGTAGCAACGAGCAGTACTTC. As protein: CASNYLGLAGDRSNEQYF.

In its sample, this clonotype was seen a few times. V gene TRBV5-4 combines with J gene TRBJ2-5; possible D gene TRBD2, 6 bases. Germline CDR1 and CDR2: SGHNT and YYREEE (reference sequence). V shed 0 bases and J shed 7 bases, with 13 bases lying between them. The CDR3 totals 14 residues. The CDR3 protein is CASSLVGAEGTQYF. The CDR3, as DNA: TGTGCCAGCAGCTTGGTAGGGGCGGAGGGGACCCAGTACTTC.

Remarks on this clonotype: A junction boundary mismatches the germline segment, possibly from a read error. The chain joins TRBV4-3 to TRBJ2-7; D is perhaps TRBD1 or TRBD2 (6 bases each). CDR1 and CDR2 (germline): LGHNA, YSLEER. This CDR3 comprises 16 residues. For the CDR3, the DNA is TGCGCCATCAGCCATATGGGACTGGGGGGCGCCTACGAGCAGTACTTC. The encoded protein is CAISHMGLGGAYEQYF.

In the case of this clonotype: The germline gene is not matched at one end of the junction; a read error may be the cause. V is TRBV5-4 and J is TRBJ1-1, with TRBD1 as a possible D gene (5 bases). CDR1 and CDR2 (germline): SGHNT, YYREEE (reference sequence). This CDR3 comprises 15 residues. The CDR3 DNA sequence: TGTGCCAACAGCTCCCCAAGTTGGGGCATCACTGAAGCTTTCTTT. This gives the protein CANSSPSWGITEAFF.

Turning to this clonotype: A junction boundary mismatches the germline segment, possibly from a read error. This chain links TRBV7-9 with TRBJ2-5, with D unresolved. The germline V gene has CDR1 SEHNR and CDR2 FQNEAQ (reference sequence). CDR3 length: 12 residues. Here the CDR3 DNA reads TGTGCCAGCAACTTAGGAACAAGGGCCCAGTACTTC. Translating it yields CASNLGTRAQYF.

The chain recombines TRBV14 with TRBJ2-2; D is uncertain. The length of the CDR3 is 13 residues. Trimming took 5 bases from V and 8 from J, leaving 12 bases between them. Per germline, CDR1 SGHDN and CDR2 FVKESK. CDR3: CASSSRSTGELFF. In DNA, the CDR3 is TGTGCCAGCAGCTCAAGAAGCACAGGGGAGCTGTTTTTT.

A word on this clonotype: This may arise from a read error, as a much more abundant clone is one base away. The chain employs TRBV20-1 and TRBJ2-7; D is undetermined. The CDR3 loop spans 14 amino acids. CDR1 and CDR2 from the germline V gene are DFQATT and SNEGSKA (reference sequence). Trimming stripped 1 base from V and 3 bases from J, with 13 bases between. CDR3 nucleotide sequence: TGCAGTGCTAGAGTTGAAGGCAGCTACTACGAGCAGTACTTC. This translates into CSARVEGSYYEQYF.

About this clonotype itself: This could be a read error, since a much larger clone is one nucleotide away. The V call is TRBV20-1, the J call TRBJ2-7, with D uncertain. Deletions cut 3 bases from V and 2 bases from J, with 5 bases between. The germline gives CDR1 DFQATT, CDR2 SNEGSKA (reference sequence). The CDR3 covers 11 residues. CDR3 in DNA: TGCAGTGCTAGGGCGGCCTACGAGCAGTACTTC. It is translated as CSARAAYEQYF.

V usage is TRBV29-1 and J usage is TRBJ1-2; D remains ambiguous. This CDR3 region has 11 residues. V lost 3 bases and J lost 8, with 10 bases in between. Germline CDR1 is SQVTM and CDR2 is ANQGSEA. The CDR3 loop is CSVDPTGGYTF. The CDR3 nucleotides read TGCAGCGTTGACCCGACCGGCGGCTACACCTTC.

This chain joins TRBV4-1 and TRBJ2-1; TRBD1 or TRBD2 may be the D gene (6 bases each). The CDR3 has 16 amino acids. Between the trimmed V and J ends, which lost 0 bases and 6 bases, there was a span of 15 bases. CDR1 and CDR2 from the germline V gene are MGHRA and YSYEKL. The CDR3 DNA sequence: TGCGCCAGCAGCCAAGAGACTAGTGGGGGCTTCAATGAGCAGTTCTTC. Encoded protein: CASSQETSGGFNEQFF.